This TCR beta chain originates from a study of OX40 agonist ivuxolimab in advanced cancers. Study overall: Cohort: around 79% men, mean age around 60, aged roughly 23 to 90. Checkpoint inhibitors had been given previously to about 38% of patients.

There are 14 residues in the CDR3. Germline V gives CDR1 SGHNT, CDR2 YYREEE (reference sequence). V was trimmed by 1 base and J by 2 bases, leaving 9 bases between them. The data were produced by immunoSEQ multiplex PCR, yet TCRdb's version contains in-frame clones alone and is incomplete. The data show about 34,000 clones, roughly nine tenths seen once. Blood was sampled at baseline, cycle 4 day 1, and cycle 7 day 1. The sequence derives from an adult with an advanced solid tumor such as melanoma, head and neck, liver or kidney cancer. This specimen consisted of CD4+ or CD8+ T cells sorted from blood, obtained in a trial of the OX40 agonist ivuxolimab. This chain connects TRBV5-4 to TRBJ2-5, with D possibly being TRBD1 or TRBD2 (5 bases each). CDR3 nucleotide sequence: TGTGCCAGCAGCTTGACCGGGACGCAAGAGACCCAGTACTTC. Residues: CASSLTGTQETQYF.